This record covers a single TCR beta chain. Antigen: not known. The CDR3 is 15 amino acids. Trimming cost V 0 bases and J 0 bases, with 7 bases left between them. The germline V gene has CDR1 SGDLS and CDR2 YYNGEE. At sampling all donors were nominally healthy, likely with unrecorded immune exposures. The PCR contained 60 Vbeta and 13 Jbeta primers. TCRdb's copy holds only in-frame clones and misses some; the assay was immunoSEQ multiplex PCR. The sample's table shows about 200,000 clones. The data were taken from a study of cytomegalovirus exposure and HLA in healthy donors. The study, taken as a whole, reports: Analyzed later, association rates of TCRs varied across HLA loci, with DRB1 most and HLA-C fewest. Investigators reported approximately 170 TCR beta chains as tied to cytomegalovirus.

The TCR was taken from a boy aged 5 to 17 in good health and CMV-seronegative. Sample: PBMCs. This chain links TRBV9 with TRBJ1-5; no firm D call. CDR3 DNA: TGTGCCAGCAGCGTAGGTTACAGTAGCAATCAGCCCCAGCATTTT. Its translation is CASSVGYSSNQPQHF.